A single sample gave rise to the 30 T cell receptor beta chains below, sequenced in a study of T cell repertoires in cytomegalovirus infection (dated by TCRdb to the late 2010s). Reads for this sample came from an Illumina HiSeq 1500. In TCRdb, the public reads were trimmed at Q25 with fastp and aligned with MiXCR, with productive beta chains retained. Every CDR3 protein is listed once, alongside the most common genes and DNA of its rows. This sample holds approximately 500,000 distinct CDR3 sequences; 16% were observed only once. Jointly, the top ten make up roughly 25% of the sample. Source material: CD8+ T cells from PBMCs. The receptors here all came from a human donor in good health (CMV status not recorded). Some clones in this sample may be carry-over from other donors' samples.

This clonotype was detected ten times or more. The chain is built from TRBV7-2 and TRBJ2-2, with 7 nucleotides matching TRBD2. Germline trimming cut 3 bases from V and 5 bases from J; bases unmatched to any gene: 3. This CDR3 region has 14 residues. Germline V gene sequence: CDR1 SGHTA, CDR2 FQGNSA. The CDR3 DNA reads TGTGCCAGCAGCTTTGGGGGGGGGACCGGGGAGCTGTTTTTT. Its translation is CASSFGGGTGELFF.

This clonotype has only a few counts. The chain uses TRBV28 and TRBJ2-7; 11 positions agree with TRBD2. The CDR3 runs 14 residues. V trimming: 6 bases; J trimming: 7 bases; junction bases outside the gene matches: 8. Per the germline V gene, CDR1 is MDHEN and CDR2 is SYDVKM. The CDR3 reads CASSLAGGTVEQYF. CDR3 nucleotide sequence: TGTGCCAGCAGCCTAGCGGGAGGTACCGTTGAGCAGTACTTC.

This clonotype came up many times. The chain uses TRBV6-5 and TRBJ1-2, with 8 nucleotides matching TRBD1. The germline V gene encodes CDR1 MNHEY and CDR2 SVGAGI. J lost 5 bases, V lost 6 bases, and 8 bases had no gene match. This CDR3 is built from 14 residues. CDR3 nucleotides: TGTGCCAGCAGATCACCGGGACAGGCTTATGGCTACACCTTC. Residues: CASRSPGQAYGYTF.

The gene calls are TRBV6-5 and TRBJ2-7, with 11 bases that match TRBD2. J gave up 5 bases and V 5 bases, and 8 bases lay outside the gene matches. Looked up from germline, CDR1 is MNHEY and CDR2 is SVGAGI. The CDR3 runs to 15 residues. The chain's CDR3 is CASSILAGGMNEQYF. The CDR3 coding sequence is TGTGCCAGCAGTATCCTAGCGGGGGGAATGAACGAGCAGTACTTC.

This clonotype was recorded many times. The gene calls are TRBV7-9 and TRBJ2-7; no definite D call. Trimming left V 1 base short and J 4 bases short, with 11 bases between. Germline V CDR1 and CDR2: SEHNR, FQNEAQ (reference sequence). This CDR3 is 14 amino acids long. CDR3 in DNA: TGTGCCAGCAGCTTAGGTTATTCCGAATACGAGCAGTACTTC. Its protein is CASSLGYSEYEQYF.

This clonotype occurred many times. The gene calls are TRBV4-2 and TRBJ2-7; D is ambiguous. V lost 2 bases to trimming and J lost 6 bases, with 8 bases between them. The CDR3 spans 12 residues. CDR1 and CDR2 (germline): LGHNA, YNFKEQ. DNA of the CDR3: TGTGCCAGCAGCCAATCAGGATTCGAGCAGTACTTC. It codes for CASSQSGFEQYF.

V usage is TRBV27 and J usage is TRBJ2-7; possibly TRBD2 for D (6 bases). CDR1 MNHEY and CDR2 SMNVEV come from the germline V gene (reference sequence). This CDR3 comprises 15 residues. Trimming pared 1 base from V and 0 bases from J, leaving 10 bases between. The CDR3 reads CASSLLLADSYEQYF. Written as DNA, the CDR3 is TGTGCCAGCAGTTTATTACTAGCAGACTCCTACGAGCAGTACTTC.

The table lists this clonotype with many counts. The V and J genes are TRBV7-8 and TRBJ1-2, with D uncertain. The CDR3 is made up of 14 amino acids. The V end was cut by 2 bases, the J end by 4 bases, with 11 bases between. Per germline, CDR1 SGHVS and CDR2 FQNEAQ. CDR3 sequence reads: CASSLFERGYGYTF. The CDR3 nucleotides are TGTGCCAGCAGCTTATTTGAACGGGGCTATGGCTACACCTTC. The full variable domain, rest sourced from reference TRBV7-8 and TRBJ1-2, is GAGVSQSPRYKVAKRGQDVALRCDPISGHVSLFWYQQALGQGPEFLTYFQNEAQLDKSGLPSDRFFAERPEGSVSTLKIQRTQQEDSAVYLCASSLFERGYGYTFGSGTRLTVV.

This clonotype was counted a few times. The CDR3 DNA reads as TGTGCCAGCAGTTGGGGTCGAAACACCGGGGAGCTGTTTTTT. Protein product: CASSWGRNTGELFF. The genes are TRBV12-3 or TRBV12-4 and TRBJ2-2, with D uncertain. Trimming stripped 4 bases from V and 2 bases from J, with 8 bases between. CDR3 length equals 14 residues.

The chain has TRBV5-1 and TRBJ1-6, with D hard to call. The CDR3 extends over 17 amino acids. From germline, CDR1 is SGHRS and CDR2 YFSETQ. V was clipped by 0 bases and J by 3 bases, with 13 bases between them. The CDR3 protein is CASSLAPRRDYNSPLHF. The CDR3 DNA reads TGCGCCAGCAGCTTGGCTCCGCGCCGCGACTATAATTCACCCCTCCACTTT.

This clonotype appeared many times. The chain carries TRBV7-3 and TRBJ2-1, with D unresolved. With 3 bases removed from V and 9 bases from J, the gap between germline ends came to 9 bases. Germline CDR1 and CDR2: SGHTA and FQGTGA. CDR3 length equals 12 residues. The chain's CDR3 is CASSFLGTEQFF. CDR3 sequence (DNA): TGTGCCAGCAGCTTTCTGGGTACTGAGCAGTTCTTC.

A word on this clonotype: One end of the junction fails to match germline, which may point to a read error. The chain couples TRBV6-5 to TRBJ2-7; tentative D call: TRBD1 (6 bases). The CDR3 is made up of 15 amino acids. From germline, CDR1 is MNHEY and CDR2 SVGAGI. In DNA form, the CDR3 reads TGTGCCAGCAGTTCTCGGGGACAAAGTGTCCACGAGCAGTCCTTC. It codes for CASSSRGQSVHEQSF.

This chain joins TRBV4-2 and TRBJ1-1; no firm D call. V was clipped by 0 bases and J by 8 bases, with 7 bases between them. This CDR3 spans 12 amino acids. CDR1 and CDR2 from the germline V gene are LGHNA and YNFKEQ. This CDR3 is CASSQDLQEAFF. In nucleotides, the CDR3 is TGTGCCAGCAGCCAAGATCTCCAAGAAGCTTTCTTT.

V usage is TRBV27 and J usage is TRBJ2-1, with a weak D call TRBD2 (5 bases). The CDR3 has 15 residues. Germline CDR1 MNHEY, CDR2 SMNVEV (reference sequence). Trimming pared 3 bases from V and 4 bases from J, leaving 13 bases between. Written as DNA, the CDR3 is TGTGCCAGCAGTTTTAGGATTGGGGAGTACAATGAGCAGTTCTTC. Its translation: CASSFRIGEYNEQFF.

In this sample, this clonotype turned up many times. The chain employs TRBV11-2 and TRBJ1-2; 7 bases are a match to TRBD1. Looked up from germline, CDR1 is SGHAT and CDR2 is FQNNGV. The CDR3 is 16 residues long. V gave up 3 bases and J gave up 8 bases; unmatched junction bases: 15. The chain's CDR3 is CASSFLPRTGAEGYTF. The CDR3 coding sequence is TGTGCCAGCAGCTTTTTGCCCCGAACAGGGGCGGAAGGCTACACCTTC.

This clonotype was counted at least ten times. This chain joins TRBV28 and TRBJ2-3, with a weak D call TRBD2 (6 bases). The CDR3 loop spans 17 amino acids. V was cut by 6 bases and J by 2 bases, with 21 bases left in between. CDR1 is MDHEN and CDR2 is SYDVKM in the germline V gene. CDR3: CASSPAGTSVSTDTQYF. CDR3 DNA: TGTGCCAGCAGCCCCGCGGGGACTTCTGTGTCCACAGATACGCAGTATTTT. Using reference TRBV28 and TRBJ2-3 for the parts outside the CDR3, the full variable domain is DVKVTQSSRYLVKRTGEKVFLECVQDMDHENMFWYRQDPGLGLRLIYFSYDVKMKEKGDIPEGYSVSREKKERFSLILESASTNQTSMYLCASSPAGTSVSTDTQYFGPGTRLTVL.

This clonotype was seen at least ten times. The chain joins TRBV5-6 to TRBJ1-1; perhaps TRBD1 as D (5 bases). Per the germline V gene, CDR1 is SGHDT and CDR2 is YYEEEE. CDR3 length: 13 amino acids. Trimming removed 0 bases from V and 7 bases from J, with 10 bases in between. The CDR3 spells CASSLVDSGEAFF. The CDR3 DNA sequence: TGTGCCAGCAGCTTGGTCGACAGCGGTGAAGCTTTCTTT.

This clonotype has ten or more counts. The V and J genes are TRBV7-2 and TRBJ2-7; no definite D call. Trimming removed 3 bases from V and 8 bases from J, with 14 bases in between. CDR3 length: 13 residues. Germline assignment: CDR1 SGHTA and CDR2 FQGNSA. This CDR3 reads CASSLNKVNKQYF. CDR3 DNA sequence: TGTGCCAGCAGCTTGAACAAGGTTAACAAGCAGTACTTC.

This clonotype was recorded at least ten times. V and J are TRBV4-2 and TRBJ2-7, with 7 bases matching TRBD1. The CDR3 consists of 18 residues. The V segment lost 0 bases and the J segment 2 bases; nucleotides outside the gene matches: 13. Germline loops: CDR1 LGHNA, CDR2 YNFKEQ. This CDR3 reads CASSQEGWPDRPPYEQYF. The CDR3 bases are TGTGCCAGCAGCCAAGAAGGTTGGCCGGACAGGCCACCCTACGAGCAGTACTTC.

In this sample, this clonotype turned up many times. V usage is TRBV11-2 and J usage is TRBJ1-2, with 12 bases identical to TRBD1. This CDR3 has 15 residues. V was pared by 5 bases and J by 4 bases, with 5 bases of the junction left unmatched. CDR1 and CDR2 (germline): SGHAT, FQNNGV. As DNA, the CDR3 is TGTGCCAGCAGCGTCGGGACAGGGGGCGGCTATGGCTACACCTTC. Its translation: CASSVGTGGGYGYTF.

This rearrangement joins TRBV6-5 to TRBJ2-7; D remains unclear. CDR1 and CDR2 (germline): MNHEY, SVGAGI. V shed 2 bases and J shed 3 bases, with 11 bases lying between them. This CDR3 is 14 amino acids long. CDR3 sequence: CASSYDGLGYEQYF. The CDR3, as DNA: TGTGCCAGCAGTTACGACGGGCTGGGCTACGAGCAGTACTTC.

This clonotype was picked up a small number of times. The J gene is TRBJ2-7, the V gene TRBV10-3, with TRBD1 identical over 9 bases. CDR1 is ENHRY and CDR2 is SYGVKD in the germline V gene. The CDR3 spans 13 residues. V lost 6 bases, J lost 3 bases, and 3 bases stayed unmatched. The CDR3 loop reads CAIRTDRGYEQYF. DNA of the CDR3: TGTGCCATCAGGACGGACAGGGGCTACGAGCAGTACTTC.

The CDR3 is CASSLGGQAEAFF. CDR3 in DNA: TGTGCCAGCAGTTTAGGGGGGCAGGCTGAAGCTTTCTTT. The V gene is TRBV27, the J gene TRBJ1-1; possibly TRBD1 for D (6 bases). Trimming pared 2 bases from V and 6 bases from J, leaving 10 bases between. CDR3 length: 13 residues. CDR1 is MNHEY and CDR2 is SMNVEV in the germline V gene (reference sequence).

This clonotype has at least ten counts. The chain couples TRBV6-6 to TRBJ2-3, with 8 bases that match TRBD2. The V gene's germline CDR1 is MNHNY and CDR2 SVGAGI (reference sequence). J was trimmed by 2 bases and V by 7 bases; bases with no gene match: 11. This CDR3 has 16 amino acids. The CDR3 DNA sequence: TGTGCCAGCACCCCGGGCGGGGGGATTGACACAGATACGCAGTATTTT. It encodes CASTPGGGIDTDTQYF.

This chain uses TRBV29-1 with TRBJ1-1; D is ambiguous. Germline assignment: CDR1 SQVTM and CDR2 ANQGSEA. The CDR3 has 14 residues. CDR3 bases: TGCACCTGTCGCGACGTTGACGGTAACACTGAAGCTTTCTTT. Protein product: CTCRDVDGNTEAFF.

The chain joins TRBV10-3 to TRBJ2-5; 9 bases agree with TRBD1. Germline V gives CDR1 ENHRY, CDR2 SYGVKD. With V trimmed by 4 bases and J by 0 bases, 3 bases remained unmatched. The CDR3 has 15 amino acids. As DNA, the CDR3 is TGTGCCATCAGTGCCCGGGACAGGGACCAAGAGACCCAGTACTTC. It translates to CAISARDRDQETQYF.

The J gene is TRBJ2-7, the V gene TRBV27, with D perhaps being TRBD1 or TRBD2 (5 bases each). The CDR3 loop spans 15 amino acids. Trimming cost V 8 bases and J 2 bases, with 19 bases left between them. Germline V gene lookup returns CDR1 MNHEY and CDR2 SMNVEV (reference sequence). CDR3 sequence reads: CASAPRPGPTYEQYF. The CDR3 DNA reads TGTGCCAGCGCACCTCGCCCGGGGCCGACCTACGAGCAGTACTTC.

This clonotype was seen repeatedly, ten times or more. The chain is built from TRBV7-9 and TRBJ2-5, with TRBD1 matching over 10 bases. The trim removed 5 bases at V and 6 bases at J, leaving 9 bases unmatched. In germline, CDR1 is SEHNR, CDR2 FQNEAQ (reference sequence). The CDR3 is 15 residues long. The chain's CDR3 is CASSGPTGGVKTQYF. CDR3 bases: TGTGCCAGCAGCGGCCCGACAGGGGGCGTAAAGACCCAGTACTTC.

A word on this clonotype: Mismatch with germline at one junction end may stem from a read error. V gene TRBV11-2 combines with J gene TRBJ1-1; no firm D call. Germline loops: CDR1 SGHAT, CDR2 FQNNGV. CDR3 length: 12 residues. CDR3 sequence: CSSSLVSTEAFF. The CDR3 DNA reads TGTTCCAGCAGCTTAGTGTCAACTGAAGCTTTCTTT.

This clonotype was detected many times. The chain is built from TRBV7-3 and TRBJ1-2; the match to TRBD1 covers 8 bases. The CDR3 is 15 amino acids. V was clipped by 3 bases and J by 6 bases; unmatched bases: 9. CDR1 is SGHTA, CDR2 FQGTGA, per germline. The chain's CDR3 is CASSFGTRDRNGYTF. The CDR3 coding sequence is TGTGCCAGCAGCTTTGGAACCCGGGACAGGAATGGCTACACCTTC.